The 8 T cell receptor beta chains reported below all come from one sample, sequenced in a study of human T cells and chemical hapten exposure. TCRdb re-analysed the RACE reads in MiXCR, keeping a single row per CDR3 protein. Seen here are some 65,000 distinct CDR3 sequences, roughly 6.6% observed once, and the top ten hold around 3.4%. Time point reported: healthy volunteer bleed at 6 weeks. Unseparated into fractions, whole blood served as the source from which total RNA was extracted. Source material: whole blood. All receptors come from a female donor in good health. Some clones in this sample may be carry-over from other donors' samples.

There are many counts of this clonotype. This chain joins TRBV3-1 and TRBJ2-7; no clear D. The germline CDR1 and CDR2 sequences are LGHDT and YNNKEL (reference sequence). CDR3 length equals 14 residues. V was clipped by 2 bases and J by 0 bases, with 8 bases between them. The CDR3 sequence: CASSQPGLSYEQYF. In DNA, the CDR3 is TGTGCCAGCAGCCAACCGGGCCTCTCCTACGAGCAGTACTTC.

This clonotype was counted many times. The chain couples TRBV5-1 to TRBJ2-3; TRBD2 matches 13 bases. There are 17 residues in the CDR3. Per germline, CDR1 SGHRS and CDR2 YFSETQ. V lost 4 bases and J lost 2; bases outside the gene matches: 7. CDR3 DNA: TGCGCCAGCAGCATCGGACTAGCGGGAGCCTTCACAGATACGCAGTATTTT. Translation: CASSIGLAGAFTDTQYF. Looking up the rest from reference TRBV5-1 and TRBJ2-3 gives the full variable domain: KAGVTQTPRYLIKTRGQQVTLSCSPISGHRSVSWYQQTPGQGLQFLFEYFSETQRNKGNFPGRFSGRQFSNSRSEMNVSTLELGDSALYLCASSIGLAGAFTDTQYFGPGTRLTVL.

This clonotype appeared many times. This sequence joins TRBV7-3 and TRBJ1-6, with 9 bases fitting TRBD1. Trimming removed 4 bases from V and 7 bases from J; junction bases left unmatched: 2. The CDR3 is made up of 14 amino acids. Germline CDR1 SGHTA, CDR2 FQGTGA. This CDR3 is CASSSTGGNSPLHF. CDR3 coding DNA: TGTGCCAGCAGCTCGACAGGGGGGAATTCACCCCTCCACTTT.

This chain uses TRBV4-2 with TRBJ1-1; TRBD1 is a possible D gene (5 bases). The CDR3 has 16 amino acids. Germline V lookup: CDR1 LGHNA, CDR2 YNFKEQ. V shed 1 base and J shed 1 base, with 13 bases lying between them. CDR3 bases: TGTGCCAGCAGCCAAGTTCTCCGGGGCCCGAACACTGAAGCTTTCTTT. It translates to CASSQVLRGPNTEAFF.

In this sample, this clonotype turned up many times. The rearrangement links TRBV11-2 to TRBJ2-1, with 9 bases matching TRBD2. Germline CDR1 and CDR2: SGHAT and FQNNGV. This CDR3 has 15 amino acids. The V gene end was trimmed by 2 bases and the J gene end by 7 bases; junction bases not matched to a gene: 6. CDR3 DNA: TGTGCCAGCAGCTTAATGGCGGGAGGGGATAATGAGCAGTTCTTC. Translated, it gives CASSLMAGGDNEQFF.

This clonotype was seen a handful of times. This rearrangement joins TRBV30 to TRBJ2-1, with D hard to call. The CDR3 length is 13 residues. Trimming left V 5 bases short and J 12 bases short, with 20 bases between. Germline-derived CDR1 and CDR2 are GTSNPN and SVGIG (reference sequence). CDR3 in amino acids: CAWARGIRMGQFF. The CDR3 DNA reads TGTGCCTGGGCCCGTGGGATTAGGATGGGGCAGTTCTTC.

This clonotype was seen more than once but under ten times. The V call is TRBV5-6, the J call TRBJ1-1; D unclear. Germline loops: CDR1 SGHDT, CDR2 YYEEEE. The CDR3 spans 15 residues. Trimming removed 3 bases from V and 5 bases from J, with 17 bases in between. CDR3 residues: CASSSATVGVTEAFF. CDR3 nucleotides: TGTGCCAGCAGCTCGGCGACGGTTGGGGTAACTGAAGCTTTCTTT.

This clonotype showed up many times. CDR3 residues: CASSESALAATDTQYF. CDR3 bases: TGTGCCAGCAGTGAATCGGCCCTAGCGGCCACAGATACGCAGTATTTT. The V call is TRBV25-1, the J call TRBJ2-3, with TRBD2 identical over 7 bases. V was clipped by 1 base and J by 2 bases; unmatched bases: 6. This CDR3 comprises 16 residues. CDR1 MGHDK and CDR2 SYGVNS come from the germline V gene.